A single sample is the source of the 27 T cell receptor beta chains below, sequenced in a study of CD8 T cells in ankylosing spondylitis. TCRdb ran MiXCR on the 5' RACE reads and lists one entry per CDR3 protein. This sample yields 450,000 to 550,000 distinct CDR3 sequences, of which 5.3% are seen a single time; around 3.4% belongs to the top ten. No cognate antigen is known for these TCRs. Study-level findings and limits: Blood of patients with ankylosing spondylitis appeared to be characterized by a TCR beta motif of several highly homologous variants.

Sequenced sample: blood, either unsorted or a sorted T cell fraction (not recorded which). The receptors were gathered from a male donor with ankylosing spondylitis.

This clonotype was counted ten times or more. The chain recombines TRBV20-1 with TRBJ1-1, with D tentatively TRBD1 (5 bases). Trimming pared 6 bases from V and 5 bases from J, leaving 16 bases between. This CDR3 spans 13 amino acids. CDR1 and CDR2 (germline): DFQATT, SNEGSKA (reference sequence). The DNA for the CDR3 is TGCAGTGCCATCACAGGAGGAGGAACTGAAGCTTTCTTT. Translating it yields CSAITGGGTEAFF.

The chain combines TRBV5-1 with TRBJ1-1; a weak D match, TRBD1 (6 bases). Germline CDR1 is SGHRS and CDR2 is YFSETQ. The CDR3 totals 16 residues. Trimming took off 4 bases at V and 0 bases at J, with 16 bases between the two ends. CDR3 residues: CASSEGVWTLNTEAFF. In DNA form, the CDR3 reads TGCGCCAGCAGCGAGGGGGTTTGGACCCTGAACACTGAAGCTTTCTTT.

This clonotype has ten or more counts. The rearrangement links TRBV7-6 to TRBJ1-3; D ambiguous. V was pared by 8 bases and J by 0 bases, with 17 bases between. Germline loops: CDR1 SGHVS, CDR2 FNYEAQ. This CDR3 comprises 16 residues. CDR3 loop: CASALFGGPSGNTIYF. The CDR3, as DNA: TGTGCCAGCGCCCTCTTCGGCGGTCCCTCTGGAAACACCATATATTTT.

This clonotype was detected many times. This chain uses TRBV5-1 with TRBJ1-5; D not certain. CDR1 is SGHRS and CDR2 is YFSETQ in the germline V gene. The CDR3 has 14 amino acids. Trimming took 0 bases from V and 3 from J, leaving 7 bases between them. CDR3 residues: CASSLGELNQPQHF. The DNA for the CDR3 is TGCGCCAGCAGCTTGGGGGAACTCAATCAGCCCCAGCATTTT.

This clonotype was found many times. The V gene is TRBV12-3 or TRBV12-4, the J gene TRBJ2-2; no clear D gene. CDR3 size: 15 residues. Deletions cut 3 bases from V and 0 bases from J, with 8 bases between. The CDR3 region has the DNA TGTGCCAGCAGTTTCCAAGGGCCGAACACCGGGGAGCTGTTTTTT. It specifies CASSFQGPNTGELFF.

This clonotype was observed at least ten times. This chain connects TRBV10-3 to TRBJ2-7, with D hard to call. Trimming removed 11 bases at V and 7 bases at J, with 21 bases between. CDR3 size: 13 residues. Germline V gives CDR1 ENHRY, CDR2 SYGVKD. CDR3 sequence: CAATPGSTWEQYF. DNA for the CDR3: TGTGCCGCCACTCCGGGCTCCACCTGGGAGCAGTACTTC.

This clonotype was counted at least ten times. The chain combines TRBV7-3 with TRBJ1-1; D ambiguous. V was shortened by 4 bases and J by 1 base, with 7 bases between the two germline ends. The CDR3 has 13 amino acids. The germline gives CDR1 SGHTA, CDR2 FQGTGA. CDR3 loop: CASSSAPNTEAFF. The CDR3 coding sequence is TGTGCCAGCAGCTCCGCCCCGAACACTGAAGCTTTCTTT. The whole variable domain, filled in from reference TRBV7-3 and TRBJ1-1, reads GAGVSQTPSNKVTEKGKYVELRCDPISGHTALYWYRQSLGQGPEFLIYFQGTGAADDSGLPNDRFFAVRPEGSVSTLKIQRTERGDSAVYLCASSSAPNTEAFFGQGTRLTVV.

This chain uses TRBV27 with TRBJ2-6, with D perhaps matching TRBD1 or TRBD2 (5 bases each). V was clipped by 3 bases and J by 2 bases, with 17 bases between them. Germline values: CDR1 MNHEY, CDR2 SMNVEV (reference sequence). This CDR3 comprises 18 residues. The CDR3 DNA sequence: TGTGCCAGCAGTTTCCTTGGGACCGCGTCGCCTGGGGCCAACGTCCTGACTTTC. Its protein product is CASSFLGTASPGANVLTF.

This clonotype appeared many times. V and J are TRBV20-1 and TRBJ1-4; D unresolved. V was pared by 2 bases and J by 8 bases, with 15 bases between. This CDR3 comprises 14 residues. Germline lookup yields CDR1 DFQATT and CDR2 SNEGSKA (reference sequence). The CDR3 region has the DNA TGCAGTGCTAGATCGGGTCGGGTGGGCGAAAAACTGTTTTTT. Its protein is CSARSGRVGEKLFF.

Ten or more counts support this clonotype. The V call is TRBV5-1, the J call TRBJ2-5, with 8 nucleotides matching TRBD1. This CDR3 has 15 residues. The V gene end was trimmed by 3 bases and the J gene end by 0 bases; junction bases not matched to a gene: 4. The germline V gene encodes CDR1 SGHRS and CDR2 YFSETQ. CDR3 protein: CASSYRDRNQETQYF. The DNA of the CDR3 is TGCGCCAGCAGCTACCGGGACAGGAACCAAGAGACCCAGTACTTC.

This clonotype occurred many times. The rearrangement uses TRBV7-2 and TRBJ2-1; D ambiguous. In germline, CDR1 is SGHTA, CDR2 FQGNSA. The V and J ends lost 1 base and 7 bases respectively, with 11 bases between them. The length of the CDR3 is 14 residues. In nucleotides, the CDR3 is TGTGCCAGCAGCTTAGAAAATCTCAGAAATGAGCAGTTCTTC. Translation: CASSLENLRNEQFF.

This clonotype has ten or more counts. The chain uses TRBV7-2 and TRBJ1-1; TRBD1 aligns across 8 bases. Losses at the gene ends were 2 bases for V and 5 bases for J; bases not matched to a gene: 7. Germline CDR1 SGHTA, CDR2 FQGNSA. The CDR3 totals 15 residues. The CDR3 region is CASSLIGQGATEAFF. Here the CDR3 DNA reads TGTGCCAGCAGCTTAATTGGGCAGGGGGCTACTGAAGCTTTCTTT.

The rearrangement joins TRBV5-6 to TRBJ2-2, with D perhaps given as TRBD1 or TRBD2 (6 bases each). The CDR3 sequence is 18 residues long. With 0 bases removed from V and 5 bases from J, the gap between germline ends came to 20 bases. Germline CDR1 SGHDT, CDR2 YYEEEE. CDR3 sequence reads: CASSLDGGRTRGTGELFF. The DNA for the CDR3 is TGTGCCAGCAGCTTGGACGGGGGACGGACAAGGGGGACCGGGGAGCTGTTTTTT.

This clonotype was recorded at least ten times. This chain joins TRBV5-1 and TRBJ2-1; TRBD2 agrees at 10 bases. This CDR3 is built from 16 residues. V lost 0 bases to trimming and J lost 7 bases; unmatched junction nucleotides: 7. Germline V gene lookup returns CDR1 SGHRS and CDR2 YFSETQ. The CDR3 DNA sequence: TGCGCCAGCAGCTTGGAAGGGCTAGCGGGGGAGAATGAGCAGTTCTTC. It is translated as CASSLEGLAGENEQFF. Filled out from reference TRBV5-1 and TRBJ2-1, the complete variable domain reads KAGVTQTPRYLIKTRGQQVTLSCSPISGHRSVSWYQQTPGQGLQFLFEYFSETQRNKGNFPGRFSGRQFSNSRSEMNVSTLELGDSALYLCASSLEGLAGENEQFFGPGTRLTVL.

This clonotype was counted at least ten times. The chain has TRBV4-3 and TRBJ1-2; D call uncertain. V gave up 0 bases and J gave up 3 bases, with 8 bases separating them. Germline assignment: CDR1 LGHNA and CDR2 YSLEER. There are 14 residues in the CDR3. The CDR3 loop reads CASSQDRGHYGYTF. CDR3 bases: TGCGCCAGCAGCCAAGATCGCGGGCACTATGGCTACACCTTC.

This clonotype was found many times. The rearrangement links TRBV28 to TRBJ1-2; unclear D gene. The CDR3 runs to 11 residues. Between the trimmed V and J ends, which lost 5 bases and 4 bases, there was a span of 5 bases. The germline V gene encodes CDR1 MDHEN and CDR2 SYDVKM. The CDR3 DNA follows: TGTGCCAGCAGTACCGGCTATGGCTACACCTTC. Its protein is CASSTGYGYTF.

This clonotype has just one count. The chain combines TRBV11-3 with TRBJ2-1; 7 bases align to TRBD1. Germline CDR1 SGHNT, CDR2 YENEEA. V lost 5 bases and J lost 7; bases outside the gene matches: 8. CDR3 length equals 14 residues. The CDR3 DNA is TGTGCCAGCAGCCATGACAGGGTCGGGAATGAGCAGTTCTTC. The encoded protein is CASSHDRVGNEQFF.

The chain is built from TRBV7-8 and TRBJ2-2; 11 bases align to TRBD2. Germline lookup yields CDR1 SGHVS and CDR2 FQNEAQ. CDR3 length: 17 amino acids. The V and J ends lost 6 bases and 2 bases, in that order; junction bases with no gene match: 8. DNA for the CDR3: TGTGCCAGCAGATCCAGACTAGCGGGAAGTAACACCGGGGAGCTGTTTTTT. It specifies CASRSRLAGSNTGELFF.

This clonotype was observed many times. The V call is TRBV4-3, the J call TRBJ2-2; D is uncertain. Looked up from germline, CDR1 is LGHNA and CDR2 is YSLEER. The CDR3 has 14 amino acids. The V gene lost 4 bases and the J gene lost 4 bases, with 10 bases spanning the gap. The CDR3 DNA is TGCGCCAGCAGCCCCCACCTCCTCACCGGGGAGCTGTTTTTT. Residues: CASSPHLLTGELFF.

The chain carries TRBV28 and TRBJ1-1; D ambiguous. This CDR3 is 13 amino acids long. CDR1 and CDR2 from the germline V gene are MDHEN and SYDVKM. Trimming stripped 5 bases from V and 1 base from J, with 8 bases between. Here the CDR3 DNA reads TGTGCCAGCAGTCGGCATGGGAACACTGAAGCTTTCTTT. Translating gives CASSRHGNTEAFF.

The chain is built from TRBV29-1 and TRBJ2-1, with a tentative D call TRBD2 (6 bases). This CDR3 is 11 amino acids long. Trimming took off 5 bases at V and 9 bases at J, with 11 bases between the two ends. The germline V gene has CDR1 SQVTM and CDR2 ANQGSEA. CDR3 sequence: CSVQGLGEQFF. CDR3 DNA sequence: TGCAGCGTTCAGGGACTCGGTGAGCAGTTCTTC.

This clonotype was counted many times. The chain links TRBV10-3 to TRBJ2-3; TRBD1 matches at 7 bases. Looked up from germline, CDR1 is ENHRY and CDR2 is SYGVKD. The CDR3 consists of 13 residues. V was clipped by 7 bases and J by 4 bases; unmatched bases: 5. The CDR3 DNA sequence: TGTGCCATCAACCGACAGGGCCCAGATACGCAGTATTTT. Translated, it gives CAINRQGPDTQYF.

This clonotype has ten or more counts. The rearrangement links TRBV10-3 to TRBJ2-5, with TRBD1 matching over 8 bases. The CDR3 is made up of 15 amino acids. The V gene end was trimmed by 4 bases and the J gene end by 4 bases; junction bases not matched to a gene: 8. CDR1 is ENHRY, CDR2 SYGVKD, per germline. CDR3 amino acids: CAISADRVGTETQYF. The DNA of the CDR3 is TGTGCCATCAGTGCGGACAGGGTTGGGACAGAGACCCAGTACTTC.

This clonotype was observed at least ten times. The germline gene is not matched at one end of the junction; a read error may be the cause. The chain carries TRBV12-3 or TRBV12-4 and TRBJ2-1; D call uncertain. The CDR3 has 12 residues. For the CDR3, the DNA is TGTGCCAGCAGCCCAGGACCGCTTGAGAAGTTCTTC. It codes for CASSPGPLEKFF.

To note about this clonotype: The junction departs from germline at one end; a sequencing error may be responsible. This chain joins TRBV18 and TRBJ1-2; D call uncertain. The CDR3 is 13 residues long. Per germline, CDR1 KGHSH and CDR2 LQKENI. The CDR3 sequence is CASTPARNYGYTF. The CDR3 DNA reads as TGTGCCAGCACACCGGCAAGAAACTATGGCTACACCTTC.

This clonotype showed up many times. The J gene is TRBJ1-6, the V gene TRBV12-3 or TRBV12-4, with a possible D match to TRBD1 (5 bases). V was cut by 6 bases and J by 0 bases, with 9 bases left in between. There are 15 residues in the CDR3. CDR3 in DNA: TGTGCCAGCAGCCTAGGGGACTCCTATAATTCACCCCTCCACTTT. Protein product: CASSLGDSYNSPLHF.

This clonotype was counted at least ten times. This chain joins TRBV9 and TRBJ2-7; TRBD2 agrees at 7 bases. The CDR3 consists of 14 residues. V was clipped by 3 bases and J by 1 base; unmatched bases: 4. Germline loops: CDR1 SGDLS, CDR2 YYNGEE. The CDR3 nucleotides read TGTGCCAGCAGCGGTTCCGGGAGGTCCTACGAGCAGTACTTC. Protein: CASSGSGRSYEQYF.